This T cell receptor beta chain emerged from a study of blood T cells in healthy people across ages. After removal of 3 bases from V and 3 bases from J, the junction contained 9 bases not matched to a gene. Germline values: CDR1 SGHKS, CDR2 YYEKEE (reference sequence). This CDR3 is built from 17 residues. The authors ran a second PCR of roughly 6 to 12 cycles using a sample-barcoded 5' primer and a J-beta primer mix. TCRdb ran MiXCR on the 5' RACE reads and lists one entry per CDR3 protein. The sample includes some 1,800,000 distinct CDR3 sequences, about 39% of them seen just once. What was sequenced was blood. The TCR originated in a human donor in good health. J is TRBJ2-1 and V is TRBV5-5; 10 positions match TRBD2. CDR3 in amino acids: CASSSISGLASYNEQFF. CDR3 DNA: TGTGCCAGCAGCTCCATATCGGGACTAGCGAGCTACAATGAGCAGTTCTTC.